This passage covers 26 T cell receptor beta chains from one sample sequenced in a study of breast tumors, draining lymph nodes, adjacent tissues. Samples came from axillary lymph nodes draining the breast cancer. TCRdb ran MiXCR on the multiplex PCR reads and lists one entry per CDR3 protein. Of some 100,000 distinct CDR3 sequences listed, 20% to 25% were seen once; the top ten hold 1% to 1.5%. Sequencing was performed on axillary lymph node tissue. The receptors were gathered from a female donor with breast cancer. Some clones in this sample may be carry-over from other donors' samples.

The sample holds a few counts of this clonotype. Possible read error: a much larger clone is one base away. Here the CDR3 omits its conserved ending phenylalanine or tryptophan, so a read error is the likely source. The CDR3 region has the DNA TGTGCCAGCAGTGAGGGGGTAAAGCGGGAGCCCCAGCATTCT. It codes for CASSEGVKREPQHS. V and J are TRBV6-1 and TRBJ1-5, with a tentative D call TRBD1 (5 bases). V was clipped by 3 bases and J by 8 bases, with 14 bases between them. Germline CDR1 is MNHNS and CDR2 is SASEGT. CDR3 length: 14 amino acids.

On this clonotype: This may arise from a read error, as a much more abundant clone is one base away. The CDR3: CASSTNGGRELSF. DNA of the CDR3: TGTGCCAGCAGCACAAATGGCGGGAGAGAGCTGTCTTTT. V and J are TRBV27 and TRBJ2-2; TRBD2 agrees at 7 bases. In germline, CDR1 is MNHEY, CDR2 SMNVEV (reference sequence). This CDR3 is 13 amino acids long.

This clonotype was seen at least ten times. V and J are TRBV4-1 and TRBJ2-1; 13 bases agree with TRBD2. V gave up 3 bases and J gave up 1 base; unmatched junction bases: 6. The CDR3 contains 18 residues. Per germline, CDR1 MGHRA and CDR2 YSYEKL. This CDR3 is CASSHGLAGVWSYNEQFF. Here the CDR3 DNA reads TGCGCCAGCAGCCACGGACTAGCGGGAGTTTGGTCCTACAATGAGCAGTTCTTC.

This clonotype was recorded many times. The V and J genes are TRBV7-9 and TRBJ2-7; D may be TRBD1 (6 bases). V was pared by 4 bases and J by 4 bases, with 20 bases between. This CDR3 is built from 16 residues. Germline CDR1 SEHNR, CDR2 FQNEAQ (reference sequence). The CDR3 sequence is CASSSAPGTDRYEQYF. CDR3 DNA sequence: TGTGCCAGCAGCTCCGCCCCCGGGACGGACAGATACGAGCAGTACTTC.

This clonotype was observed many times. The chain carries TRBV7-3 and TRBJ1-2, with 9 bases fitting TRBD1. The length of the CDR3 is 15 residues. J was trimmed by 6 bases and V by 5 bases; bases with no gene match: 10. Germline CDR1 reads SGHTA; CDR2 reads FQGTGA. The CDR3: CASSDPRDREDGYTF. The CDR3 bases are TGTGCCAGCAGCGATCCCCGGGACAGGGAAGATGGCTACACCTTC. The variable domain in full, with the rest retrieved from reference TRBV7-3 and TRBJ1-2, is GAGVSQTPSNKVTEKGKYVELRCDPISGHTALYWYRQSLGQGPEFLIYFQGTGAADDSGLPNDRFFAVRPEGSVSTLKIQRTERGDSAVYLCASSDPRDREDGYTFGSGTRLTVV.

This clonotype appeared a few times. A much bigger clone sits one base away, suggesting this may be a read error. V usage is TRBV12-3 or TRBV12-4 and J usage is TRBJ1-2; 10 bases align to TRBD1. Germline trimming cut 6 bases from V and 5 bases from J; bases unmatched to any gene: 9. The CDR3 covers 15 residues. The CDR3 is CASRGDRGPSYGYTF. The DNA of the CDR3 is TGTGCCAGCAGGGGCGACAGGGGGCCTTCATATGGCTACACCTTC.

Many counts were recorded for this clonotype. V gene TRBV19 combines with J gene TRBJ2-7; TRBD2 aligns across 7 bases. This CDR3 spans 16 amino acids. The V gene end was trimmed by 1 base and the J gene end by 1 base; junction bases not matched to a gene: 7. From germline, CDR1 is LNHDA and CDR2 SQIVND (reference sequence). For the CDR3, the DNA is TGTGCCAGTAGTATAGGGGGGGGGACGTTTTCCTACGAGCAGTACTTC. Protein sequence: CASSIGGGTFSYEQYF.

This clonotype was observed at least ten times. V gene TRBV5-1 combines with J gene TRBJ1-2; D is ambiguous. V was trimmed by 0 bases and J by 8 bases, leaving 17 bases between them. The germline CDR1 and CDR2 sequences are SGHRS and YFSETQ. This CDR3 contains 15 residues. The CDR3: CASSLAGSKGSGYTF. For the CDR3, the DNA is TGCGCCAGCAGCTTGGCAGGCTCAAAGGGCAGCGGCTACACCTTC.

Many counts were recorded for this clonotype. This chain connects TRBV11-2 to TRBJ2-7, with D tentatively TRBD1 or TRBD2 (5 bases each). Trimming took 5 bases from V and 4 from J, leaving 21 bases between them. The CDR3 consists of 16 residues. Germline lookup yields CDR1 SGHAT and CDR2 FQNNGV. The CDR3 loop reads CASSRPGRGDIYEQYF. The CDR3 DNA reads TGTGCCAGCAGCCGTCCGGGACGCGGAGATATATACGAGCAGTACTTC.

The sample holds many counts of this clonotype. V and J are TRBV2 and TRBJ2-4; TRBD1 or TRBD2 may be the D gene (5 bases each). Germline V gene lookup returns CDR1 SNHLY and CDR2 FYNNEI. The CDR3 covers 14 residues. V lost 8 bases and J 5 bases, leaving 16 bases between the germline ends. CDR3 coding DNA: TGTGCCAGCCTACCGGGAACAGGACAAAACATTCAGTACTTC. This sequence encodes CASLPGTGQNIQYF. The full variable domain, completed using reference TRBV2 and TRBJ2-4, is EPEVTQTPSHQVTQMGQEVILRCVPISNHLYFYWYRQILGQKVEFLVSFYNNEISEKSEIFDDQFSVERPDGSNFTLKIRSTKLEDSAMYFCASLPGTGQNIQYFGAGTRLSVL.

This clonotype has ten or more counts. Here the CDR3 DNA reads TGTGCCACCAGTGCTAGGGACAGGAACAGTCTTGGCTACACCTTC. Its translation: CATSARDRNSLGYTF. J is TRBJ1-2 and V is TRBV24-1, with 8 bases matching TRBD1. This CDR3 contains 15 residues. Per the germline V gene, CDR1 is KGHDR and CDR2 is SFDVKD. J was trimmed by 7 bases and V by 5 bases; bases with no gene match: 11.

This clonotype appeared many times. This sequence joins TRBV5-5 and TRBJ1-5; the match to TRBD1 covers 10 bases. The CDR3 spans 15 residues. CDR1 is SGHKS and CDR2 is YYEKEE in the germline V gene (reference sequence). V lost 4 bases to trimming and J lost 7 bases; unmatched junction nucleotides: 8. The CDR3 nucleotides read TGTGCCAGCAGCCTGGGACAGGGGACGGGGCAGCCCCAGCATTTT. Translation gives CASSLGQGTGQPQHF.

This clonotype was observed at least ten times. The chain combines TRBV6-6 with TRBJ1-2; perhaps TRBD1 as D (6 bases). The V gene's germline CDR1 is MNHNY and CDR2 SVGAGI (reference sequence). Trimming pared 8 bases from V and 1 base from J, leaving 20 bases between. The CDR3 covers 16 residues. The CDR3 sequence is CASARGRGALNYGYTF. DNA for the CDR3: TGTGCCAGCGCTCGGGGGCGAGGGGCCCTTAACTATGGCTACACCTTC.

This clonotype showed up many times. The chain couples TRBV6-5 to TRBJ1-2; D is unclear. Germline V gene sequence: CDR1 MNHEY, CDR2 SVGAGI. V lost 5 bases and J 2 bases, leaving 15 bases between the germline ends. The CDR3 spans 15 residues. In DNA, the CDR3 is TGTGCCAGCAGTCCCCAGAGGCGGATCAACTATGGCTACACCTTC. This gives the protein CASSPQRRINYGYTF.

This clonotype showed up many times. The V gene is TRBV20-1, the J gene TRBJ1-5, with TRBD1 matching 9 bases. V lost 0 bases, J lost 0 bases, and 6 bases stayed unmatched. Germline V CDR1 and CDR2: DFQATT, SNEGSKA (reference sequence). The length of the CDR3 is 17 residues. CDR3 sequence reads: CSARDLGGQGSNQPQHF. CDR3 coding DNA: TGCAGTGCTAGAGATCTTGGGGGACAGGGTAGCAATCAGCCCCAGCATTTT.

This clonotype was seen at least ten times. V gene TRBV20-1 combines with J gene TRBJ1-2; TRBD1 aligns across 12 bases. Losses at the gene ends were 2 bases for V and 7 bases for J; bases not matched to a gene: 8. The CDR3 has 15 residues. Germline CDR1 is DFQATT and CDR2 is SNEGSKA (reference sequence). CDR3 protein: CSARTDGTGGTGYTF. Here the CDR3 DNA reads TGCAGTGCTAGAACAGACGGGACAGGGGGCACTGGCTACACCTTC.

This clonotype was found many times. V usage is TRBV4-1 and J usage is TRBJ2-1, with TRBD2 matching over 8 bases. The CDR3 spans 14 residues. Germline CDR1 and CDR2: MGHRA and YSYEKL. Losses at the gene ends were 4 bases for V and 7 bases for J; bases not matched to a gene: 6. The CDR3 bases are TGCGCCAGCAGCCCCCGGGGGGGAAATAATGAGCAGTTCTTC. Translating gives CASSPRGGNNEQFF.

As to this clonotype: A much larger clonotype is one base distant, so this may be a read error. The J gene is TRBJ1-4, the V gene TRBV5-1, with 8 positions matching TRBD1. From germline, CDR1 is SGHRS and CDR2 YFSETQ. CDR3 length: 16 residues. The CDR3: CASGLMQGATNEKLFF. The CDR3 DNA sequence: TGCGCCAGCGGCTTGATGCAGGGGGCTACTAATGAAAAACTGTTTTTT.

This clonotype was found many times. The gene calls are TRBV6-2 or TRBV6-3 and TRBJ2-1; D is unclear. The CDR3 length is 12 residues. V lost 6 bases, J lost 2 bases, and 5 bases lay in between. Germline loops: CDR1 MNHEY, CDR2 SVGEGT. CDR3 amino acids: CASRTPYNEQFF. The CDR3 DNA reads TGTGCCAGCAGAACCCCCTACAATGAGCAGTTCTTC.

This clonotype has ten or more counts. The J gene is TRBJ1-2, the V gene TRBV6-1, with D unresolved. The CDR3 runs 14 residues. V was cut by 4 bases and J by 2 bases, with 11 bases left in between. Germline V gene lookup returns CDR1 MNHNS and CDR2 SASEGT. The CDR3 coding sequence is TGTGCCAGCAGTGTATTGGGGAAGAACTATGGCTACACCTTC. Amino acids: CASSVLGKNYGYTF.

A word on this clonotype: A much larger clone sits a single nucleotide away, making a read error possible. The rearrangement links TRBV5-1 to TRBJ2-4, with TRBD1 identical over 11 bases. This CDR3 has 15 residues. Looked up from germline, CDR1 is SGHRS and CDR2 is YFSETQ. For the CDR3, the DNA is TGCGCCTGCAGCGCTGGACAGGGGGCTTTAAACATTCAGTACTTC. Protein: CACSAGQGALNIQYF. Together with reference TRBV5-1 and TRBJ2-4, the CDR3 gives the full variable domain: KAGVTQTPRYLIKTRGQQVTLSCSPISGHRSVSWYQQTPGQGLQFLFEYFSETQRNKGNFPGRFSGRQFSNSRSEMNVSTLELGDSALYLCACSAGQGALNIQYFGAGTRLSVL.

This clonotype was picked up many times. The chain couples TRBV2 to TRBJ2-7; tentatively, D is TRBD1 (5 bases). With 4 bases removed from V and 4 bases from J, the gap between germline ends came to 11 bases. This CDR3 spans 13 amino acids. Germline lookup yields CDR1 SNHLY and CDR2 FYNNEI. CDR3 bases: TGTGCCAGCAGTGGCGACAGTGTGTACGAGCAGTACTTC. Protein: CASSGDSVYEQYF.

Many counts were recorded for this clonotype. V gene TRBV5-1 combines with J gene TRBJ2-2; 11 bases line up with TRBD1. Germline assignment: CDR1 SGHRS and CDR2 YFSETQ. With V trimmed by 0 bases and J by 4 bases, 2 bases remained unmatched. The CDR3 is 16 residues long. This chain's CDR3 is CASSLAGTGGTGELFF. In DNA form, the CDR3 reads TGCGCCAGCAGCTTGGCCGGGACAGGGGGCACCGGGGAGCTGTTTTTT.

J is TRBJ2-5 and V is TRBV28; 10 bases map to TRBD2. The CDR3 extends over 15 amino acids. The V gene end was trimmed by 3 bases and the J gene end by 3 bases; junction bases not matched to a gene: 4. Germline CDR1 reads MDHEN; CDR2 reads SYDVKM. The CDR3 sequence is CASSLSGRGEETQYF. The CDR3 DNA reads as TGTGCCAGCAGTTTGAGCGGGAGGGGAGAAGAGACCCAGTACTTC.

This clonotype occurred many times. This chain joins TRBV9 and TRBJ2-3; the match to TRBD1 covers 7 bases. CDR3 length: 14 amino acids. After removal of 6 bases from V and 2 bases from J, the junction contained 6 bases not matched to a gene. The germline V gene has CDR1 SGDLS and CDR2 YYNGEE. CDR3 protein: CASTPGQNTDTQYF. CDR3 DNA: TGTGCCAGCACCCCGGGACAGAACACAGATACGCAGTATTTT.

Note on this clonotype: This clone may be a read error of a much larger clone one base away. This chain connects TRBV7-6 to TRBJ2-1; no clear D gene. The CDR3 sequence is 12 residues long. Between the trimmed V and J ends, which lost 4 bases and 5 bases, there was a span of 6 bases. Germline CDR1 SGHVS, CDR2 FNYEAQ. This CDR3 is CASSSPHNEQFF. CDR3 DNA: TGTGCCAGCAGCTCCCCCCACAATGAGCAGTTCTTC.